This TCR beta chain appears in the sequencing data of a study of ipilimumab plus nivolumab after autologous stem cell transplantation. Repertoires were generated with immunoSEQ multiplex PCR, while TCRdb's copy carries only in-frame clones and drops some. The data hold roughly 43,000 clones, with about 88% observed a single time. In this sample, this clone turned up a few times. Trimming removed 5 bases from V and 11 bases from J; junction bases left unmatched: 5. The germline gives CDR1 SGHTA, CDR2 FQGNSA. The CDR3 runs to 13 residues. This clonotype was sampled from a male donor with multiple myeloma. V gene TRBV7-2 combines with J gene TRBJ1-6; 8 bases agree with TRBD1. This material consisted of PBMCs, taken in a trial of ipilimumab plus nivolumab as post-transplant consolidation. CDR3 residues: CASSPQGAAPLHF. The CDR3 nucleotides are TGTGCCAGCAGCCCGCAGGGGGCAGCACCCCTCCACTTT.